This T cell receptor beta chain was identified during a study of beta chain features in type 1 diabetes. Study results and limitations: Type 1 diabetes patients had fewer VDJ junction insertions and more deletions. High-TCR-expressing cells could be over-represented by cDNA sequencing. TCRB CDR3s from Type 1 diabetes patients were moderately but significantly shorter in all four CD4+ subsets.

Of note for this clone: The antigen is not known.

Expressed TCRB transcripts got sequenced, as all isolated RNA was reverse transcribed. Here immunoSEQ multiplex PCR was the method, and the copy in TCRdb shows in-frame clones only, minus some. The data show roughly 100,000 clones, 25% to 30% seen once. Every donor had blood drawn once into heparin, approximately 110 mL on average. Sorted populations were all over 98% pure. This CDR3 is 14 amino acids long. Germline values: CDR1 MNHEY, CDR2 SVGAGI. Losses at the gene ends were 5 bases for V and 4 bases for J; bases not matched to a gene: 5. The receptor was derived from a woman in her late teens or twenties with type 1 diabetes. The specimen sequenced was central memory CD4+ T cells from blood. The chain combines TRBV6-5 with TRBJ1-3, with TRBD1 matching over 7 bases. CDR3 in amino acids: CASSRRDRGNTIYF. The DNA for the CDR3 is TGTGCCAGCAGTCGCCGGGACAGAGGAAACACCATATATTTT.